Below, 26 T cell receptor beta chains from the same sample are listed, as sequenced in a study of T cell responses to AZD1222 COVID-19 vaccine. The table came from immunoSEQ multiplex PCR; TCRdb's copy has only in-frame clones and leaves some out. The sample yields roughly 120,000 clones, 80% to 90% seen once. The material sequenced was peripheral blood, taken on day 0 of AZD1222 vaccination. The receptors were gathered from an adult in good health.

This sequence joins TRBV30 and TRBJ2-7; TRBD2 matches 10 bases. The CDR3 runs 12 residues. The V and J ends lost 8 bases and 6 bases, in that order; junction bases with no gene match: 7. Germline CDR1 GTSNPN, CDR2 SVGIG (reference sequence). CDR3 region: CAGSGGPIEQYF. CDR3 bases: TGTGCCGGTAGCGGGGGGCCAATCGAGCAGTACTTC.

This clone was counted only a few times. This rearrangement joins TRBV6-1 to TRBJ1-4; 7 bases are a match to TRBD1. V lost 2 bases to trimming and J lost 5 bases; unmatched junction nucleotides: 5. In germline, CDR1 is MNHNS, CDR2 SASEGT. CDR3 length: 15 residues. This chain's CDR3 is CASSEKGALNEKLFF. CDR3 coding DNA: TGTGCCAGCAGTGAAAAGGGGGCGCTAAATGAAAAACTGTTTTTT.

This chain connects TRBV10-3 to TRBJ2-1, with D possibly called TRBD1 or TRBD2 (5 bases each). The length of the CDR3 is 10 residues. Trimming took off 8 bases at V and 13 bases at J, with 12 bases between the two ends. From germline, CDR1 is ENHRY and CDR2 SYGVKD. CDR3 nucleotide sequence: TGTGCCATCGGGGCGGGTAACCAGTTCTTC. Translated, it gives CAIGAGNQFF.

This clone has just one count. This rearrangement joins TRBV18 to TRBJ1-6; maybe TRBD1 (6 bases). There are 14 residues in the CDR3. Germline assignment: CDR1 KGHSH and CDR2 LQKENI. The V gene lost 4 bases and the J gene lost 8 bases, with 12 bases spanning the gap. CDR3 sequence reads: CASSLGTSDSPLHF. The DNA of the CDR3 is TGTGCCAGCTCACTTGGGACATCTGATTCACCCCTCCACTTT.

The V call is TRBV5-1, the J call TRBJ1-2; a possible D gene is TRBD1 (5 bases). V was pared by 0 bases and J by 5 bases, with 17 bases between. Per germline, CDR1 SGHRS and CDR2 YFSETQ. This CDR3 contains 16 residues. The CDR3 spells CASSLGFRGESYGYTF. CDR3 DNA: TGCGCCAGCAGCTTGGGATTCAGAGGGGAGAGTTATGGCTACACCTTC.

V and J are TRBV23-1 and TRBJ1-6, with D unresolved. Being an ORF, TRBV23-1 has a function that is uncertain. The ends were cut back, 2 bases at V and 8 bases at J, with 1 base in the middle. This CDR3 comprises 11 residues. CDR3 sequence: CASSQDSPLHF. CDR3 DNA: TGCGCCAGCAGTCAAGATTCACCCCTCCACTTT.

The chain links TRBV7-9 to TRBJ1-1, with TRBD1 matching over 7 bases. The germline V gene has CDR1 SEHNR and CDR2 FQNEAQ (reference sequence). This CDR3 is built from 12 residues. The trim removed 5 bases at V and 9 bases at J, leaving 6 bases unmatched. CDR3 sequence: CASSLGTAKAFF. CDR3 nucleotide sequence: TGTGCCAGCAGCCTCGGGACAGCGAAAGCTTTCTTT.

In DNA, the CDR3 is TGCGCCAGCAGTCCGGGACAGCGGGGTCACACCATATATTTT. This gives the protein CASSPGQRGHTIYF. The chain uses TRBV5-1 and TRBJ1-3; 7 nucleotides agree with TRBD1. The CDR3 sequence is 14 residues long. Germline V gene data show CDR1 as SGHRS and CDR2 as YFSETQ. V was pared by 5 bases and J by 8 bases, with 10 bases of the junction left unmatched.

The chain has TRBV2 and TRBJ1-1; tentatively, D is TRBD1 (5 bases). Germline V gene data show CDR1 as SNHLY and CDR2 as FYNNEI. The length of the CDR3 is 11 residues. V was shortened by 7 bases and J by 7 bases, with 10 bases between the two germline ends. In DNA form, the CDR3 reads TGTGCCAGCATGGGGGACTTTGAAGCTTTCTTT. Residues: CASMGDFEAFF.

The table lists this clone with a count of one. V and J are TRBV18 and TRBJ1-1, with 11 bases that match TRBD1. V was pared by 3 bases and J by 5 bases, with 5 bases of the junction left unmatched. The germline CDR1 and CDR2 sequences are KGHSH and LQKENI. This CDR3 spans 15 amino acids. The CDR3 is CASSPDRGPMTEAFF. CDR3 DNA sequence: TGTGCCAGCTCACCGGACAGGGGGCCGATGACTGAAGCTTTCTTT.

The CDR3 region has the DNA TGTGCCAGCAGCGTTACACATACTAATGAAAAACTGTTTTTT. This gives the protein CASSVTHTNEKLFF. This chain joins TRBV9 and TRBJ1-4; D unresolved. The CDR3 sequence is 14 residues long. The V gene lost 2 bases and the J gene lost 2 bases, with 7 bases spanning the gap. CDR1 and CDR2 from the germline V gene are SGDLS and YYNGEE.

The chain is built from TRBV5-4 and TRBJ1-3; D not resolved. The CDR3 contains 16 residues. Germline V gives CDR1 SGHNT, CDR2 YYREEE (reference sequence). Trimming left V 4 bases short and J 2 bases short, with 16 bases between. CDR3 residues: CASSHLGYNTGNTIYF. The DNA of the CDR3 is TGTGCCAGCAGCCACCTCGGCTACAACACTGGAAACACCATATATTTT.

The chain employs TRBV5-6 and TRBJ2-7, with 8 nucleotides matching TRBD1. The CDR3 covers 15 residues. Trimming at V came to 2 bases and at J to 4 bases, leaving 8 bases not matched to a gene. Per germline, CDR1 SGHDT and CDR2 YYEEEE. CDR3 nucleotides: TGTGCCAGCAGCTTCCGGGACAGGCTCAATTACGAGCAGTACTTC. Amino acids: CASSFRDRLNYEQYF.

The rearrangement uses TRBV6-2 or TRBV6-3 and TRBJ2-4; TRBD2 aligns across 7 bases. Unmatched junction bases numbered 2, after V lost 0 bases and J lost 0 bases. From germline, CDR1 is MNHEY and CDR2 SVGEGT. The CDR3 totals 16 residues. The DNA of the CDR3 is TGTGCCAGCAGTTACTCGGGAGGGGCAGCCAAAAACATTCAGTACTTC. The encoded protein is CASSYSGGAAKNIQYF.

In this sample, this clone turned up a few times. The chain combines TRBV18 with TRBJ2-7, with D unresolved. This CDR3 comprises 14 residues. CDR1 KGHSH and CDR2 LQKENI come from the germline V gene. V was cut by 2 bases and J by 4 bases, with 12 bases left in between. CDR3 in amino acids: CASSPSPGPYEQYF. DNA of the CDR3: TGTGCCAGCTCACCATCCCCTGGACCATACGAGCAGTACTTC.

This clone has just a few counts. The chain has TRBV30 and TRBJ1-2, with 7 bases that match TRBD1. V was clipped by 8 bases and J by 2 bases; unmatched bases: 8. CDR1 is GTSNPN and CDR2 is SVGIG in the germline V gene (reference sequence). The CDR3 sequence is 13 residues long. The CDR3 bases are TGTGCCCGGACAAGACAGGGAAACTATGGCTACACCTTC. Translation: CARTRQGNYGYTF.

J is TRBJ1-4 and V is TRBV10-3; no clear D. The germline V and J ends were trimmed by 9 bases and 0 bases, with 8 bases remaining between them. The CDR3 runs 13 residues. Germline lookup yields CDR1 ENHRY and CDR2 SYGVKD. CDR3 sequence: CAISVATNEKLFF. Here the CDR3 DNA reads TGTGCCATTTCAGTGGCAACTAATGAAAAACTGTTTTTT.

The gene calls are TRBV5-1 and TRBJ2-7; 9 nucleotides agree with TRBD2. Germline V gene lookup returns CDR1 SGHRS and CDR2 YFSETQ. Unmatched junction bases numbered 16, after V lost 6 bases and J lost 3 bases. The CDR3 covers 17 residues. CDR3 coding DNA: TGCGCCAGCACCTACCGCGCCGGGACTAGCTATAACTACGAGCAGTACTTC. Translation: CASTYRAGTSYNYEQYF.

This clone appeared a few times. V usage is TRBV7-8 and J usage is TRBJ1-1, with D unclear. Germline CDR1 and CDR2: SGHVS and FQNEAQ. This CDR3 has 14 residues. Trimming stripped 5 bases from V and 4 bases from J, with 14 bases between. Written as DNA, the CDR3 is TGTGCCAGCAGCCTCCCAAGCCGGGGCACTGAAGCTTTCTTT. Protein sequence: CASSLPSRGTEAFF.

The V gene is TRBV27, the J gene TRBJ1-1, with no clear D. V lost 2 bases and J lost 8, with 6 bases in between. The CDR3 loop spans 11 amino acids. CDR1 and CDR2 (germline): MNHEY, SMNVEV (reference sequence). The CDR3 loop reads CASSLGGEAFF. Written as DNA, the CDR3 is TGTGCCAGCAGTTTAGGAGGGGAAGCTTTCTTT.

This rearrangement joins TRBV18 to TRBJ2-5; D not resolved. This CDR3 spans 15 amino acids. CDR1 and CDR2 from the germline V gene are KGHSH and LQKENI. The germline V and J ends were trimmed by 1 base and 1 base, with 10 bases remaining between them. This chain's CDR3 is CASSPLTGPQETQYF. The CDR3 nucleotides are TGTGCCAGCTCACCACTGACGGGCCCCCAAGAGACCCAGTACTTC. The full variable domain, with the rest looked up from reference TRBV18 and TRBJ2-5, is NAGVMQNPRHLVRRRGQEARLRCSPMKGHSHVYWYRQLPEEGLKFMVYLQKENIIDESGMPKERFSAEFPKEGPSILRIQQVVRGDSAAYFCASSPLTGPQETQYFGPGTRLLVL.

The V gene is TRBV29-1, the J gene TRBJ2-5, with 8 nucleotides matching TRBD1. The V gene's germline CDR1 is SQVTM and CDR2 ANQGSEA. V dropped 5 bases and J dropped 5; count of bases not matched to a gene: 7. There are 13 residues in the CDR3. Here the CDR3 DNA reads TGCAGCGTTACCAGGGGGCTCGGGGAGACCCAGTACTTC. It specifies CSVTRGLGETQYF.

The chain carries TRBV7-9 and TRBJ2-5; 9 bases match TRBD2. The CDR3 loop spans 14 amino acids. The trim removed 1 base at V and 4 bases at J, leaving 1 base unmatched. From germline, CDR1 is SEHNR and CDR2 FQNEAQ (reference sequence). The CDR3: CASSLVTSGETQYF. The CDR3 DNA is TGTGCCAGCAGCTTAGTGACTAGCGGAGAGACCCAGTACTTC.

V usage is TRBV15 and J usage is TRBJ1-2; 7 bases match TRBD1. The CDR3 is 16 amino acids. J was trimmed by 4 bases and V by 0 bases; bases with no gene match: 8. CDR1 LNHNV and CDR2 YYDKDF come from the germline V gene (reference sequence). The CDR3 region has the DNA TGTGCCACCAGCAGAGATCAGAGGGGGCTAGGCTATGGCTACACCTTC. As protein: CATSRDQRGLGYGYTF.

This rearrangement joins TRBV19 to TRBJ1-1, with no clear D. Looked up from germline, CDR1 is LNHDA and CDR2 is SQIVND (reference sequence). The CDR3 runs to 12 residues. Deletions cut 3 bases from V and 6 bases from J, with 8 bases between. CDR3 nucleotides: TGTGCCAGTAGTATCGGCCGGTCTGAAGCTTTCTTT. It translates to CASSIGRSEAFF.

J is TRBJ1-4 and V is TRBV5-8, with a possible D match to TRBD1 (6 bases). This CDR3 is 14 amino acids long. Germline CDR1 is SGHTS and CDR2 is YDEGEE. The ends were cut back, 6 bases at V and 6 bases at J, with 15 bases in the middle. CDR3 sequence (DNA): TGTGCCAGCACCCCGGGGGGGGGCGATGAAAAACTGTTTTTT. Its protein product is CASTPGGGDEKLFF. The full variable domain, its missing parts supplied by reference TRBV5-8 and TRBJ1-4, is EAGVTQSPTHLIKTRGQQATLRCSPISGHTSVYWYQQALGLGLQFLLWYDEGEERNRGNFPPRFSGRQFPNYSSELNVNALELEDSALYLCASTPGGGDEKLFFGSGTQLSVL.